These 32 T cell receptor beta chains were all obtained from the same sample, sequenced in a study of human T cells and chemical hapten exposure. TCRdb reprocessed the RACE reads via MiXCR and lists one record per CDR3 protein. The table includes 70,000 to 75,000 distinct CDR3 sequences, around a third detected once. Time point: patch test 1, 2 weeks after DPC sensitization. Regarding treatment: therapeutic diphenylcyclopropenone sensitization with weekly scalp DPC. The sequenced sample was whole blood, obtained in connection with sensitization to the hapten diphenylcyclopropenone (DPC). The receptor set was obtained from a man between 40 and 49 years old with alopecia areata. Some clones in this sample may be carry-over from other donors' samples.

V is TRBV28 and J is TRBJ2-5; D could derive from TRBD1 or TRBD2 (5 bases each). Trimming removed 3 bases at V and 1 base at J, with 9 bases between. The CDR3 spans 14 residues. From germline, CDR1 is MDHEN and CDR2 SYDVKM. The CDR3, as DNA: TGTGCCAGCAGTTTGGTAGGGACCCAAGAGACCCAGTACTTC. This gives the protein CASSLVGTQETQYF.

This clonotype was counted only a few times. The V gene is TRBV5-4, the J gene TRBJ2-5, with a weak D call TRBD2 (5 bases). The V and J ends lost 0 bases and 5 bases respectively, with 11 bases between them. CDR1 and CDR2 from the germline V gene are SGHNT and YYREEE (reference sequence). The CDR3 loop spans 14 amino acids. The CDR3: CASSLEGDAETQYF. The CDR3 nucleotides read TGTGCCAGCAGCTTGGAGGGAGACGCGGAGACCCAGTACTTC.

This sequence joins TRBV2 and TRBJ2-1; D might be TRBD1 or TRBD2, each matching 5 bases. V lost 6 bases and J 9 bases, leaving 12 bases between the germline ends. Germline V gives CDR1 SNHLY, CDR2 FYNNEI. The CDR3 has 12 amino acids. The DNA for the CDR3 is TGTGCCAGCAGAGCGGACGGGGCTGAGCAGTTCTTC. Translating it yields CASRADGAEQFF.

This clonotype came up a few times. The chain recombines TRBV20-1 with TRBJ2-1; TRBD2 agrees at 12 bases. This CDR3 comprises 17 residues. J lost 3 bases, V lost 2 bases, and 8 bases had no gene match. Per germline, CDR1 DFQATT and CDR2 SNEGSKA (reference sequence). CDR3 bases: TGCAGTGCTAGAAGGCTAGCGGGAGGGCCAAGCTACAATGAGCAGTTCTTC. Translation: CSARRLAGGPSYNEQFF.

This clonotype was counted only a few times. The gene calls are TRBV3-1 and TRBJ2-1; no clear D gene. The CDR3 length is 13 residues. V was clipped by 8 bases and J by 9 bases, with 17 bases between them. Per the germline V gene, CDR1 is LGHDT and CDR2 is YNNKEL (reference sequence). CDR3 sequence: CASSPPSISEQFF. In nucleotides, the CDR3 is TGTGCCAGCTCCCCCCCCTCTATTAGTGAGCAGTTCTTC.

This clonotype was seen more than once but under ten times. This chain connects TRBV5-1 to TRBJ1-2, with no clear D. Germline V gives CDR1 SGHRS, CDR2 YFSETQ. V dropped 0 bases and J dropped 8 bases, with 11 bases sitting between them. The CDR3 loop spans 13 amino acids. CDR3 nucleotide sequence: TGCGCCAGCAGCTTGGGCCAGTTGAGAGGCTACACCTTC. As protein: CASSLGQLRGYTF. The full variable domain, completed using reference TRBV5-1 and TRBJ1-2, is KAGVTQTPRYLIKTRGQQVTLSCSPISGHRSVSWYQQTPGQGLQFLFEYFSETQRNKGNFPGRFSGRQFSNSRSEMNVSTLELGDSALYLCASSLGQLRGYTFGSGTRLTVV.

This clonotype was recorded a few times. The chain combines TRBV28 with TRBJ2-4; TRBD1 or TRBD2 may be the D gene (5 bases each). The CDR3 totals 13 residues. The germline V gene has CDR1 MDHEN and CDR2 SYDVKM. V shed 6 bases and J shed 9 bases, with 15 bases lying between them. CDR3 DNA: TGTGCCAGCAGGGGACCAGCCAGGAGCATTCAGTACTTC. Protein sequence: CASRGPARSIQYF.

This clonotype was recorded a few times. V and J are TRBV20-1 and TRBJ1-1, with unresolved D. The CDR3 contains 13 residues. From germline, CDR1 is DFQATT and CDR2 SNEGSKA (reference sequence). V lost 2 bases and J lost 0, with 7 bases in between. The CDR3 DNA sequence: TGCAGTGCTAGAAGCGCTCTGAACACTGAAGCTTTCTTT. This gives the protein CSARSALNTEAFF.

This clonotype was seen a few times. The gene calls are TRBV5-5 and TRBJ2-3; D remains unclear. Germline values: CDR1 SGHKS, CDR2 YYEKEE (reference sequence). This CDR3 has 16 residues. V was clipped by 5 bases and J by 0 bases, with 16 bases between them. The CDR3 sequence is CASRSFGRISTDTQYF. The CDR3 bases are TGTGCCAGCAGATCATTCGGACGGATTAGCACAGATACGCAGTATTTT. The variable domain in full, with the rest retrieved from reference TRBV5-5 and TRBJ2-3, is DAGVTQSPTHLIKTRGQQVTLRCSPISGHKSVSWYQQVLGQGPQFIFQYYEKEERGRGNFPDRFSARQFPNYSSELNVNALLLGDSALYLCASRSFGRISTDTQYFGPGTRLTVL.

This clonotype has just one count. The chain employs TRBV2 and TRBJ2-1; D is unclear. Germline V CDR1 and CDR2: SNHLY, FYNNEI. V lost 2 bases to trimming and J lost 4 bases, with 0 bases between them. The CDR3 has 11 amino acids. DNA of the CDR3: TGTGCCAGCAGTGAATACAATGAGCAGTTCTTC. Its translation: CASSEYNEQFF.

This clonotype was counted a few times. The V gene is TRBV15, the J gene TRBJ2-7; no clear D. V lost 0 bases to trimming and J lost 0 bases, with 12 bases between them. The CDR3 spans 16 residues. CDR1 is LNHNV, CDR2 YYDKDF, per germline (reference sequence). CDR3 coding DNA: TGTGCCACCAGCAGAGATACGGGTGGAAGCTCCTACGAGCAGTACTTC. It encodes CATSRDTGGSSYEQYF. Combining the CDR3 with reference TRBV15 and TRBJ2-7 gives the whole variable domain DAMVIQNPRYQVTQFGKPVTLSCSQTLNHNVMYWYQQKSSQAPKLLFHYYDKDFNNEADTPDNFQSRRPNTSFCFLDIRSPGLGDTAMYLCATSRDTGGSSYEQYFGPGTRLTVT.

Only a few counts were recorded for this clonotype. This chain links TRBV20-1 with TRBJ2-7, with D perhaps TRBD2 (6 bases). V was shortened by 3 bases and J by 2 bases, with 11 bases between the two germline ends. The CDR3 contains 13 residues. Germline V lookup: CDR1 DFQATT, CDR2 SNEGSKA (reference sequence). CDR3: CSASAGYPYEQYF. In nucleotides, the CDR3 is TGCAGTGCTAGTGCGGGGTACCCCTACGAGCAGTACTTC.

This clonotype was counted ten times or more. The rearrangement links TRBV7-9 to TRBJ2-1; D gene unclear. Germline CDR1 SEHNR, CDR2 FQNEAQ (reference sequence). The CDR3 is 14 amino acids. V was pared by 1 base and J by 5 bases, with 9 bases between. The CDR3 reads CASSLGAIHNEQFF. DNA of the CDR3: TGTGCCAGCAGCTTAGGAGCGATCCACAATGAGCAGTTCTTC.

This clonotype was seen a handful of times. The missing conserved phenylalanine or tryptophan at the end of this CDR3 makes a read error likely. The DNA is left out, because the CDR3 cannot be placed on it with certainty; the CDR3 is given as TCRdb lists it. V gene TRBV5-6 combines with J gene TRBJ2-4; TRBD1, the D gene given by the table, was not confirmed from the DNA. Germline V gene lookup returns CDR1 SGHDT and CDR2 YYEEEE. Including both end residues, the CDR3 is 12 amino acids long. CDR3: CASVPGAAREWI.

This chain links TRBV28 with TRBJ2-2; 15 bases match TRBD2. Unmatched junction bases numbered 15, after V lost 5 bases and J lost 2 bases. Germline V gene sequence: CDR1 MDHEN, CDR2 SYDVKM. CDR3 length: 21 amino acids. The CDR3: CASSRPSLGLAGGINTGELFF. The CDR3 coding sequence is TGTGCCAGCAGTCGCCCCTCGTTGGGACTAGCGGGAGGTATCAACACCGGGGAGCTGTTTTTT.

This clonotype has just a few counts. The V gene is TRBV28, the J gene TRBJ1-1; D ambiguous. This CDR3 region has 13 residues. Germline CDR1 and CDR2: MDHEN and SYDVKM. V shed 5 bases and J shed 6 bases, with 13 bases lying between them. Written as DNA, the CDR3 is TGTGCCAGCAGTCCCAACATGTGGGCTGAAGCTTTCTTT. Translating gives CASSPNMWAEAFF.

This clonotype was counted a few times. The J gene is TRBJ1-5, the V gene TRBV12-3 or TRBV12-4; 7 nucleotides agree with TRBD1. This CDR3 comprises 15 residues. Trimming cost V 6 bases and J 4 bases; bases outside gene matches: 9. CDR3 nucleotides: TGTGCCAGCAGACACAACAGGGGTGGTAATCAGCCCCAGCATTTT. It specifies CASRHNRGGNQPQHF.

The chain couples TRBV12-3 or TRBV12-4 to TRBJ2-7, with unresolved D. With 1 base removed from V and 4 bases from J, the gap between germline ends came to 11 bases. There are 14 residues in the CDR3. CDR3 DNA: TGTGCCAGCAGTTTAGACAGCAAGATTTACGAGCAGTACTTC. Amino acid sequence: CASSLDSKIYEQYF.

This clonotype occurred once. The chain carries TRBV20-1 and TRBJ1-5; 10 nucleotides match TRBD1. The V segment lost 8 bases and the J segment 4 bases; nucleotides outside the gene matches: 17. The CDR3 has 17 residues. Germline-derived CDR1 and CDR2 are DFQATT and SNEGSKA (reference sequence). CDR3 coding DNA: TGCAGTATAAGAGATGGAAGACAGGGGGCATCAAATCAGCCCCAGCATTTT. Its protein is CSIRDGRQGASNQPQHF.

The chain recombines TRBV19 with TRBJ2-5; TRBD2 agrees at 7 bases. The CDR3 runs to 13 residues. The V gene end was trimmed by 10 bases and the J gene end by 5 bases; junction bases not matched to a gene: 10. CDR1 and CDR2 (germline): LNHDA, SQIVND (reference sequence). The CDR3 bases are TGTGCCACCTCGCGGAGCGGGGCGGAGACCCAGTACTTC. As protein: CATSRSGAETQYF.

CDR3 residues: CASSRTSGRSYNEQFF. DNA for the CDR3: TGTGCCAGCAGCCGGACTAGCGGGAGATCCTACAATGAGCAGTTCTTC. This chain uses TRBV12-3 or TRBV12-4 with TRBJ2-1; TRBD2 matches 13 bases. This CDR3 is 16 amino acids long. The ends lost 6 bases at V and 1 base at J; junction bases unmatched: 3.

This rearrangement joins TRBV20-1 to TRBJ2-5; TRBD2 matches 8 bases. Germline V gene sequence: CDR1 DFQATT, CDR2 SNEGSKA (reference sequence). V gave up 0 bases and J gave up 0 bases; unmatched junction bases: 6. There are 16 residues in the CDR3. The CDR3 DNA is TGCAGTGCTAGAGAGGATTGGACTAGCAACCAAGAGACCCAGTACTTC. Residues: CSAREDWTSNQETQYF.

This clonotype has more than one count but fewer than ten. The chain has TRBV7-2 and TRBJ2-1; 8 positions match TRBD2. CDR3 length: 17 amino acids. The V segment lost 5 bases and the J segment 0 bases; nucleotides outside the gene matches: 9. CDR1 and CDR2 from the germline V gene are SGHTA and FQGNSA. This CDR3 is CASSTRTSLSSYNEQFF. The CDR3 nucleotides read TGTGCCAGCAGCACCCGGACTAGCCTAAGCTCCTACAATGAGCAGTTCTTC.

V is TRBV20-1 and J is TRBJ1-5; maybe TRBD1 (5 bases). Trimming took off 4 bases at V and 0 bases at J, with 13 bases between the two ends. From germline, CDR1 is DFQATT and CDR2 SNEGSKA (reference sequence). This CDR3 region has 15 residues. The CDR3 DNA reads as TGCAGTGCTATGGGGGGATCTTATAGCAATCAGCCCCAGCATTTT. Protein: CSAMGGSYSNQPQHF.

The chain has TRBV2 and TRBJ2-1, with 9 nucleotides matching TRBD2. The V gene end was trimmed by 3 bases and the J gene end by 1 base; junction bases not matched to a gene: 4. The CDR3 totals 16 residues. Germline CDR1 and CDR2: SNHLY and FYNNEI. The CDR3 DNA reads as TGTGCCAGCAGTGACGGACTAGCGAGTTCCTACAATGAGCAGTTCTTC. Protein sequence: CASSDGLASSYNEQFF. The full variable domain, in which reference TRBV2 and TRBJ2-1 provide the parts outside the CDR3, is EPEVTQTPSHQVTQMGQEVILRCVPISNHLYFYWYRQILGQKVEFLVSFYNNEISEKSEIFDDQFSVERPDGSNFTLKIRSTKLEDSAMYFCASSDGLASSYNEQFFGPGTRLTVL.

The chain carries TRBV15 and TRBJ2-7, with 8 bases lining up with TRBD2. Germline V gene sequence: CDR1 LNHNV, CDR2 YYDKDF (reference sequence). The CDR3 length is 14 residues. J was trimmed by 3 bases and V by 8 bases; bases with no gene match: 9. In nucleotides, the CDR3 is TGTGCCACCGGCGTAAGCGGGAGTTTCTACGAGCAGTACTTC. It translates to CATGVSGSFYEQYF. Variable domain in full (rest from reference TRBV15 and TRBJ2-7): DAMVIQNPRYQVTQFGKPVTLSCSQTLNHNVMYWYQQKSSQAPKLLFHYYDKDFNNEADTPDNFQSRRPNTSFCFLDIRSPGLGDTAMYLCATGVSGSFYEQYFGPGTRLTVT.

This chain links TRBV14 with TRBJ2-3; 13 bases match TRBD2. Germline CDR1 SGHDN, CDR2 FVKESK. This CDR3 spans 19 amino acids. The V and J ends lost 4 bases and 3 bases, in that order; junction bases with no gene match: 13. The CDR3 loop is CASSPGLAGETLLTDTQYF. DNA of the CDR3: TGTGCCAGCAGCCCAGGACTAGCGGGAGAGACGTTGCTAACAGATACGCAGTATTTT. Variable domain in full (rest from reference TRBV14 and TRBJ2-3): EAGVTQFPSHSVIEKGQTVTLRCDPISGHDNLYWYRRVMGKEIKFLLHFVKESKQDESGMPNNRFLAERTGGTYSTLKVQPAELEDSGVYFCASSPGLAGETLLTDTQYFGPGTRLTVL.

This clonotype was recorded a few times. The J gene is TRBJ2-7, the V gene TRBV20-1, with D unclear. V was cut by 5 bases and J by 0 bases, with 17 bases left in between. Germline V gives CDR1 DFQATT, CDR2 SNEGSKA (reference sequence). The CDR3 length is 15 residues. CDR3: CSARPLGLGSYEQYF. The CDR3 DNA follows: TGCAGTGCTCGCCCCCTAGGTCTGGGCTCCTACGAGCAGTACTTC.

The chain carries TRBV6-6 and TRBJ2-5, with 13 bases fitting TRBD2. The CDR3 is made up of 15 amino acids. Germline CDR1 reads MNHNY; CDR2 reads SVGAGI (reference sequence). V was clipped by 7 bases and J by 3 bases; unmatched bases: 5. The CDR3 reads CASIPTSGREETQYF. The DNA of the CDR3 is TGTGCCAGCATTCCTACTAGCGGGAGGGAAGAGACCCAGTACTTC.

The V and J genes are TRBV20-1 and TRBJ1-6; 11 nucleotides align to TRBD1. Germline loops: CDR1 DFQATT, CDR2 SNEGSKA (reference sequence). The V and J ends lost 0 bases and 10 bases, in that order; junction bases with no gene match: 11. This CDR3 contains 17 residues. The CDR3: CSARDSGRTGGRSPLHF. CDR3 sequence (DNA): TGCAGTGCTAGAGATAGTGGTAGGACAGGGGGCCGATCACCCCTCCACTTT.

J is TRBJ1-6 and V is TRBV20-1; the D gene is possibly TRBD1 (6 bases). Germline CDR1 DFQATT, CDR2 SNEGSKA (reference sequence). The CDR3 contains 12 residues. Trimming shortened V by 6 bases and J by 7 bases, and 10 bases separated the two germline ends. The CDR3 region is CSAVGGNSPLHF. CDR3 bases: TGCAGTGCCGTAGGGGGGAATTCACCCCTCCACTTT.

The chain joins TRBV28 to TRBJ2-7; no definite D call. The CDR3 consists of 14 residues. Trimming took off 3 bases at V and 4 bases at J, with 13 bases between the two ends. Germline assignment: CDR1 MDHEN and CDR2 SYDVKM. CDR3 bases: TGTGCCAGCAGTTTGAACAGTCTGGCGTACGAGCAGTACTTC. This sequence encodes CASSLNSLAYEQYF.